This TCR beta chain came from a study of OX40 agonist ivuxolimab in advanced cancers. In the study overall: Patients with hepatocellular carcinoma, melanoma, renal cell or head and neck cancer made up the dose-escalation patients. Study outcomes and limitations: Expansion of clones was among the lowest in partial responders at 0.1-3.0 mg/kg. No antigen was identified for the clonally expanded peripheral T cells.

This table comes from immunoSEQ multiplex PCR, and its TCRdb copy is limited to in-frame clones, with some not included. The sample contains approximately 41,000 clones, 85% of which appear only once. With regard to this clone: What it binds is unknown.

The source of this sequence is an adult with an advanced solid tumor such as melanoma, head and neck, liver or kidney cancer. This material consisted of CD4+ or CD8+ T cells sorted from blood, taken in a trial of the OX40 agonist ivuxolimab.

The CDR3 spells CASSLVYLALDTEAFF. CDR3 in DNA: TGTGCCAGCAGCTTGGTATATCTGGCGTTGGACACTGAAGCTTTCTTT. The V gene is TRBV5-6, the J gene TRBJ1-1; no clear D. The CDR3 loop spans 16 amino acids. Trimming cost V 0 bases and J 3 bases, with 15 bases left between them. The germline gives CDR1 SGHDT, CDR2 YYEEEE.